Below, 18 T cell receptor beta chains from the same sample are listed, as sequenced in a study of immune heterogeneity within non-small cell lung tumors. Template input was genomic DNA from bulk tumor (around 600 ng per sample). Taken during surgery, several biopsies per primary tumor were spaced as far apart as possible within the tumor mass. Patients underwent curative surgery for non-small cell lung cancer (untreated and newly diagnosed). TCR beta CDR3 regions came from multiplex PCR with 32 forward V and 13 reverse J primers. TCRdb recomputed calls from the multiplex PCR reads with MiXCR, one row per CDR3 protein. The table lists about 10,000 distinct CDR3 sequences, 25% to 30% of them singletons. Input material: lung tumor tissue. The receptors originated from a man between 45 and 60 years old with non-small cell lung cancer.

This clonotype has more than one count but fewer than ten. V gene TRBV6-6 combines with J gene TRBJ2-1, with a possible D match to TRBD2 (5 bases). Germline-derived CDR1 and CDR2 are MNHNY and SVGAGI (reference sequence). This CDR3 region has 15 residues. Trimming stripped 2 bases from V and 3 bases from J, with 11 bases between. The CDR3 loop reads CASSYEGAGYNEQFF. Written as DNA, the CDR3 is TGTGCCAGCAGTTACGAGGGCGCCGGCTACAATGAGCAGTTCTTC.

Concerning this clonotype: A read error may be the cause here, since a much bigger clone is one base away. The chain links TRBV6-5 to TRBJ1-6; 8 bases agree with TRBD1. The CDR3 is 16 amino acids. From germline, CDR1 is MNHEY and CDR2 SVGAGI. The CDR3 sequence is CASSYSPTGAHSRLHF. The CDR3 DNA sequence: TGTGCCAGCAGTTACTCCCCGACAGGGGCCCATTCACGCCTCCACTTT.

This clonotype has a handful of counts. V and J are TRBV18 and TRBJ2-1; 9 bases fit TRBD2. Looked up from germline, CDR1 is KGHSH and CDR2 is LQKENI. CDR3 length equals 17 residues. V shed 2 bases, J shed 4 bases, and the junction held 9 bases outside the gene matches. The CDR3 DNA follows: TGTGCCAGCTCACCAGTCGGCGGGGGGGCCAATTACAATGAGCAGTTCTTC. This sequence encodes CASSPVGGGANYNEQFF.

Note on this clonotype: This sequence may be a read error, since a much larger clone differs from it by one base. The chain couples TRBV25-1 to TRBJ2-2; D possibly corresponds to TRBD2 (5 bases). The CDR3 totals 14 residues. Germline V gene data show CDR1 as MGHDK and CDR2 as SYGVNS. The CDR3 sequence is CASSEMDFSGELLF. In DNA form, the CDR3 reads TGTGCCAGCAGTGAGATGGATTTCTCCGGGGAGCTGTTATTT.

By sample fraction, this clonotype is medium-sized. This chain uses TRBV6-1 with TRBJ1-2; 10 positions match TRBD1. J was trimmed by 7 bases and V by 7 bases; bases with no gene match: 9. Germline CDR1 MNHNS, CDR2 SASEGT. The CDR3 length is 14 residues. The CDR3: CASNPGQGEVGYTF. In DNA form, the CDR3 reads TGTGCCAGCAACCCCGGACAGGGGGAGGTTGGCTACACCTTC.

This clonotype was seen repeatedly, ten times or more. The chain is built from TRBV20-1 and TRBJ2-1, with TRBD1 as a possible D gene (6 bases). From germline, CDR1 is DFQATT and CDR2 SNEGSKA (reference sequence). This CDR3 spans 17 amino acids. The V end was cut by 0 bases, the J end by 6 bases, with 21 bases between. The CDR3 region is CSARDLRPGETLNEQFF. For the CDR3, the DNA is TGCAGTGCTAGAGATCTAAGGCCAGGGGAAACCCTCAATGAGCAGTTCTTC.

Of note for this clonotype: This may come from a read error, since a much larger clone is one base off. The chain uses TRBV6-2 or TRBV6-3 and TRBJ1-1; the match to TRBD1 covers 11 bases. The CDR3 is 13 residues long. The ends lost 8 bases at V and 9 bases at J; junction bases unmatched: 8. CDR1 and CDR2 (germline): MNHEY, SVGEGT. The CDR3 bases are TGTGCCAGCGGATGGGACAGGGGGACTAAAGCTTTCTTT. This gives the protein CASGWDRGTKAFF.

This clonotype was recorded at least ten times. CDR3 protein: CATSDLAGGPVETQYF. The CDR3 region has the DNA TGTGCCACCAGTGATTTAGCGGGGGGGCCGGTAGAGACCCAGTACTTC. The chain links TRBV24-1 to TRBJ2-5, with 10 bases that match TRBD2. J lost 4 bases, V lost 1 base, and 5 bases had no gene match. Germline V gives CDR1 KGHDR, CDR2 SFDVKD. The CDR3 is 16 amino acids.

This clonotype is judged medium-sized. This chain uses TRBV6-5 with TRBJ1-2, with TRBD1 as a possible D gene (5 bases). The V end lost 2 bases, the J end lost 7 bases, and 11 bases lay between the germline ends. The V gene's germline CDR1 is MNHEY and CDR2 SVGAGI. The CDR3 totals 13 residues. This CDR3 is CASSYHLGGGYTF. The DNA of the CDR3 is TGTGCCAGCAGTTACCACCTGGGGGGTGGCTACACCTTC.

This clonotype has just a few counts. The rearrangement joins TRBV6-1 to TRBJ1-5; no firm D call. In germline, CDR1 is MNHNS, CDR2 SASEGT. V was shortened by 7 bases and J by 7 bases, with 11 bases between the two germline ends. The CDR3 spans 12 residues. The CDR3 sequence: CASTRTGQPQHF. As DNA, the CDR3 is TGTGCCAGCACCAGGACGGGGCAGCCCCAGCATTTT.

As concerns this clonotype: Given a much more abundant clone one base away, this may be a read error. This chain links TRBV6-1 with TRBJ2-3, with D unclear. Germline V gene lookup returns CDR1 MNHNS and CDR2 SASEGT. V lost 1 base, J lost 3 bases, and 8 bases lay in between. This CDR3 comprises 14 residues. The CDR3 loop reads CASSEETETDTQYF. Written as DNA, the CDR3 is TGTGCCAGCAGTGAAGAAACGGAGACAGATACGCAGTATTTT.

Of note for this clonotype: A single base separates this from a much larger clone, so it may be a read error. The chain couples TRBV6-1 to TRBJ1-5; D is uncertain. Germline V gene sequence: CDR1 MNHNS, CDR2 SASEGT. The CDR3 loop spans 15 amino acids. The CDR3 bases are TGTGCCAGCAGTGAAGGGTTTCTCGGCAATCGGCCCCAGCATTTT. This gives the protein CASSEGFLGNRPQHF.

Turning to this clonotype: This may be a read error: a much more frequent sequence differs by one nucleotide. This chain joins TRBV10-3 and TRBJ1-2; the D gene is possibly TRBD1 (6 bases). The CDR3 is made up of 15 amino acids. The germline V gene has CDR1 ENHRY and CDR2 SYGVKD. CDR3 amino acids: CDISEGSTGPGGYTF. In nucleotides, the CDR3 is TGTGACATCAGTGAAGGGAGCACAGGGCCGGGGGGCTACACCTTC.

A note on this clonotype: A much more abundant neighbour one base away suggests this may be a read error. V is TRBV27 and J is TRBJ2-3; D call uncertain. V shed 8 bases and J shed 4 bases, with 13 bases lying between them. The CDR3 length is 13 residues. From germline, CDR1 is MNHEY and CDR2 SMNVEV (reference sequence). The CDR3 is CASGSQTPDTQYF. CDR3 DNA sequence: TGTGCCAGCGGTTCGCAGACTCCAGATACGCAGTATTTT.

Note on this clonotype: This sequence may be a read error, since a much larger clone differs from it by one base. This chain links TRBV28 with TRBJ1-3; D gene unclear. The germline V gene encodes CDR1 MDHEN and CDR2 SYDVKM. The CDR3 is 12 amino acids. The CDR3 DNA is TGTGCCAACAGTTTTGGCGGAAACACCATATATTTT. Protein product: CANSFGGNTIYF. Together with reference TRBV28 and TRBJ1-3, the CDR3 gives the full variable domain: DVKVTQSSRYLVKRTGEKVFLECVQDMDHENMFWYRQDPGLGLRLIYFSYDVKMKEKGDIPEGYSVSREKKERFSLILESASTNQTSMYLCANSFGGNTIYFGEGSWLTVV.

This clonotype was detected only once. A read error may account for a junction end that differs from germline. The V gene is TRBV7-9, the J gene TRBJ1-1; D might be TRBD1 (6 bases). The CDR3 length is 15 residues. From germline, CDR1 is SEHNR and CDR2 FQNEAQ (reference sequence). CDR3 amino acids: CASSRTEIFNTEVFF. In nucleotides, the CDR3 is TGTGCCAGCAGCCGGACAGAAATTTTCAACACTGAAGTTTTCTTT.

Relative to its sample, this clonotype is medium-sized. This chain's CDR3 is CAWSVGQSNQPQHF. Written as DNA, the CDR3 is TGTGCCTGGAGTGTCGGGCAGAGCAATCAGCCCCAGCATTTT. The gene calls are TRBV30 and TRBJ1-5, with unresolved D. This CDR3 is 14 amino acids long. CDR1 and CDR2 (germline): GTSNPN, SVGIG (reference sequence). Trimming took 0 bases from V and 1 from J, leaving 7 bases between them.

This clonotype was found many times. V gene TRBV19 combines with J gene TRBJ2-7, with TRBD1 matching over 9 bases. CDR1 LNHDA and CDR2 SQIVND come from the germline V gene (reference sequence). V gave up 5 bases and J gave up 2 bases; unmatched junction bases: 16. The CDR3 consists of 18 residues. This CDR3 reads CASSQQGAGTGNPYEQYF. The CDR3 coding sequence is TGTGCCAGTAGTCAACAAGGCGCCGGGACAGGGAACCCCTACGAGCAGTACTTC.